The clone carrying this TCR beta chain has at least ten counts. Its antigen is unknown. RNA transcripts yielded amplified TCR beta CDR3 regions. The HTBI primer set was used in a first-round RT-PCR of the TCR CDR3. TCRdb re-called the multiplex PCR reads through MiXCR, storing one row per CDR3 protein. The sample carries almost 350,000 distinct CDR3 sequences, less than 20% recorded once. The V end lost 0 bases, the J end lost 1 base, and 7 bases lay between the germline ends. There are 15 residues in the CDR3. Germline V lookup: CDR1 LNHNV, CDR2 YYDKDF (reference sequence). Uncontrolled infection, other autoimmune disease, pregnancy or lactation excluded patients. Each diagnosis was grounded in clinical symptoms, serum thyroxine and TRAb, thyroid ultrasound, and orbital computed tomography. The sample belongs to a study of T cells in Graves' hyperthyroidism and ophthalmopathy. Points from the study as a whole: The majority of expanded thyroid clonotypes above 0.001 also appeared in blood.

J is TRBJ1-5 and V is TRBV15; weak D call: TRBD1 (5 bases). The specimen sequenced was blood. This receptor was obtained from a woman aged 40 to 55 with Graves' ophthalmopathy. CDR3 bases: TGTGCCACCAGCAGAGATGGGGACAGCAATCAGCCCCAGCATTTT. Amino acids: CATSRDGDSNQPQHF.